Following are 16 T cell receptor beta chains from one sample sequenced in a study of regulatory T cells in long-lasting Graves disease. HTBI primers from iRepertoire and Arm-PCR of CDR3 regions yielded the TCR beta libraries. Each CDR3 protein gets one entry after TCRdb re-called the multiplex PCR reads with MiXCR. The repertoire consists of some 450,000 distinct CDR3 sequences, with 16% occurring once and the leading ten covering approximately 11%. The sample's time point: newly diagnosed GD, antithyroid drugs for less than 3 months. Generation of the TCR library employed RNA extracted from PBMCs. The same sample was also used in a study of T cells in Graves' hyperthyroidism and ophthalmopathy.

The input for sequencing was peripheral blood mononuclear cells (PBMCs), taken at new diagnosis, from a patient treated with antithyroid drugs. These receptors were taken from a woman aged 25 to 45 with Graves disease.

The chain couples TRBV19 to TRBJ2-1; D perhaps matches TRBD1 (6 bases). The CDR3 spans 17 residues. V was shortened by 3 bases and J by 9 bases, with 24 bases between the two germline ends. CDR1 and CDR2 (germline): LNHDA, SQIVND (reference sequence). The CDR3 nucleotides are TGTGCCAGTAGTATCACCTTTAGGACAGCTTTGATCGGTGAGCAGTTCTTC. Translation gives CASSITFRTALIGEQFF.

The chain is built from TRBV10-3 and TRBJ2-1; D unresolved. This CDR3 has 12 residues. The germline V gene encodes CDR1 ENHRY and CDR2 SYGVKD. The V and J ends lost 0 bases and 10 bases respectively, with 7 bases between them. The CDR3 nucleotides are TGTGCCATCAGTGAGTCGCCAGTGGAGCAGTTCTTC. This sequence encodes CAISESPVEQFF.

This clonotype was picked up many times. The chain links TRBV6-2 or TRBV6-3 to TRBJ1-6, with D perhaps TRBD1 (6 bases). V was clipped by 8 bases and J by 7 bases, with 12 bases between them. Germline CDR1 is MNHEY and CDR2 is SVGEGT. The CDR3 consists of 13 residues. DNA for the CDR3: TGTGCCAGCGGGGGCATATCGAATTCACCCCTCCACTTT. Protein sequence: CASGGISNSPLHF.

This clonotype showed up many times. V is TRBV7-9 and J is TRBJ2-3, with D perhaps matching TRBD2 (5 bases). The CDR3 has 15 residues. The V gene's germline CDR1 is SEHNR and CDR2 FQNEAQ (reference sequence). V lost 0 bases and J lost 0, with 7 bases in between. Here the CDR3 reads CASSLARTSTDTQYF. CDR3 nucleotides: TGTGCCAGCAGCTTAGCGAGGACTAGCACAGATACGCAGTATTTT.

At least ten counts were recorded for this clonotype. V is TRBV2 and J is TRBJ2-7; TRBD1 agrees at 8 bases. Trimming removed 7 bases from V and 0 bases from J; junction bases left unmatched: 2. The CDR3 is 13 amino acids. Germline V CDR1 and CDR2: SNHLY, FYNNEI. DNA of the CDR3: TGTGCCAGCACAGGGGGCGCCTCCTACGAGCAGTACTTC. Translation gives CASTGGASYEQYF.

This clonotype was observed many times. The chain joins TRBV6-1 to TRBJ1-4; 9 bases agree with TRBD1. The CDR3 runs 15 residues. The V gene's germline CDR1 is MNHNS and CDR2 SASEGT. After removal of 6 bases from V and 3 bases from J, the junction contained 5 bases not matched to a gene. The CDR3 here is CASRDRGEANEKLFF. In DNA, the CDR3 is TGTGCCAGCAGGGACAGGGGAGAGGCTAATGAAAAACTGTTTTTT.

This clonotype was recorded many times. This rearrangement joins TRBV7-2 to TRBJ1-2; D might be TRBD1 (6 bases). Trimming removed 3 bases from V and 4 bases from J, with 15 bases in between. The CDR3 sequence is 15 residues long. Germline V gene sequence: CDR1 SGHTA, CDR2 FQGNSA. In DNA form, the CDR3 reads TGTGCCAGCAGCTTTAAGGGGGGTTCGGCCTATGGCTACACCTTC. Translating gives CASSFKGGSAYGYTF.

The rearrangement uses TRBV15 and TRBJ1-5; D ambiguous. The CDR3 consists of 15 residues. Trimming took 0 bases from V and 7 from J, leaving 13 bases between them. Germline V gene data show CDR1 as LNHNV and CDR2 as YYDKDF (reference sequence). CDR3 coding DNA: TGTGCCACCAGCAGAGATTTCGGGATGAGACAGCCCCAGCATTTT. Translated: CATSRDFGMRQPQHF. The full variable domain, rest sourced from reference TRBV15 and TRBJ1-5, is DAMVIQNPRYQVTQFGKPVTLSCSQTLNHNVMYWYQQKSSQAPKLLFHYYDKDFNNEADTPDNFQSRRPNTSFCFLDIRSPGLGDTAMYLCATSRDFGMRQPQHFGDGTRLSIL.

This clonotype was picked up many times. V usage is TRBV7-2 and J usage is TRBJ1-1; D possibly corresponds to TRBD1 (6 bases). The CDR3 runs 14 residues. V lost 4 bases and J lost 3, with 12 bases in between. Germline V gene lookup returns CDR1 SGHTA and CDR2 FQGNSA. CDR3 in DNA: TGTGCCAGCAGCTACAGGGCTTGGGACACTGAAGCTTTCTTT. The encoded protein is CASSYRAWDTEAFF.

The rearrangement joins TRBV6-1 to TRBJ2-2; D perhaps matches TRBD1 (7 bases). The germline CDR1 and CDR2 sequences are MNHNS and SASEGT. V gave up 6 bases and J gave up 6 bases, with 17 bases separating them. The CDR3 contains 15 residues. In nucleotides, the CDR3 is TGTGCCAGCAGCGGGGGACAGTTGTTTTCCGGGGAGCTGTTTTTT. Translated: CASSGGQLFSGELFF.

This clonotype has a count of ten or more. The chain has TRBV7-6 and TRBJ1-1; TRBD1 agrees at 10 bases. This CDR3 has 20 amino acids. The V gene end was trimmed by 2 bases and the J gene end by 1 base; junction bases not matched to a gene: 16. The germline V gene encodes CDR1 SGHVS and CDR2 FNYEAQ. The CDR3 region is CASSLHTPSGTGERNTEAFF. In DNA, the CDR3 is TGTGCCAGCAGCTTACATACACCATCCGGGACAGGGGAGAGGAACACTGAAGCTTTCTTT.

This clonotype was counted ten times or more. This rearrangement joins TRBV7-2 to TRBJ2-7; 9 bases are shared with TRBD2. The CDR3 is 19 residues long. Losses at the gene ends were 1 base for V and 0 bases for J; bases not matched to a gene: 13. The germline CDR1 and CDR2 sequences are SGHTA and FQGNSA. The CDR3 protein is CASSLEAGGPLRSSYEQYF. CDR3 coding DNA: TGTGCCAGCAGCTTAGAAGCGGGAGGTCCCCTACGAAGCTCCTACGAGCAGTACTTC. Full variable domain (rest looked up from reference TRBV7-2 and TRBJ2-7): GAGVSQSPSNKVTEKGKDVELRCDPISGHTALYWYRQSLGQGLEFLIYFQGNSAPDKSGLPSDRFSAERTGGSVSTLTIQRTQQEDSAVYLCASSLEAGGPLRSSYEQYFGPGTRLTVT.

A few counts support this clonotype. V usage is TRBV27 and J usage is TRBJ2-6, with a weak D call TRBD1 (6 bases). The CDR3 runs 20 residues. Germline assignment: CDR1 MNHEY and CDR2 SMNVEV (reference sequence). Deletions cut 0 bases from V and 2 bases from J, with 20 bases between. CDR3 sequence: CASSLSFWYRDLAGANVLTF. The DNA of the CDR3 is TGTGCCAGCAGTTTATCGTTCTGGTACAGGGATCTGGCTGGGGCCAACGTCCTGACTTTC.

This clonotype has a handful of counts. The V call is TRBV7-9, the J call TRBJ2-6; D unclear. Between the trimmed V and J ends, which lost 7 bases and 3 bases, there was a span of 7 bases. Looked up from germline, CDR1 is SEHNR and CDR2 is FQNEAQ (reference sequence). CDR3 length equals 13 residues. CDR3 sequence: CASNLDGANVLTF. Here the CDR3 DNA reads TGTGCCAGCAACCTGGATGGGGCCAACGTCCTGACTTTC.

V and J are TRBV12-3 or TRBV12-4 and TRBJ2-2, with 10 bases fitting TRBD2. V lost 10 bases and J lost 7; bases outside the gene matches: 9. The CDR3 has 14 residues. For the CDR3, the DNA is TGTGCCATATATAGCGGGAGGTCTGTCGGGGAGCTGTTTTTT. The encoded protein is CAIYSGRSVGELFF.

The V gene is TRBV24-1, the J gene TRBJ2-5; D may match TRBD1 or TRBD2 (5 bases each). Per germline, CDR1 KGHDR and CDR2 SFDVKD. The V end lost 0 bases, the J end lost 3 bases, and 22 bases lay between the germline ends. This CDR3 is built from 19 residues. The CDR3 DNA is TGTGCCACCAGTGATTTGCAGGTTTGGGCAGGTGGGACGAAAGAGACCCAGTACTTC. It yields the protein CATSDLQVWAGGTKETQYF.